This T cell receptor (beta chain) emerged from a study of blood T cell repertoires in COVID-19 (dated by TCRdb to about 2020). Context from the whole study: The collaborator samples originated in the United States, Italy and Spain and spanned the acute and convalescent phases of COVID-19. The material from the prospective study consisted of cDNA or gDNA derived from T cells, B-cell-depleted T cells, or PBMCs. The dataset comprised deeply sampled blood TCRbeta repertoires from subjects exposed to, actively infected with, or recovered from COVID-19. The repertoires were released in a freely available public database meant as a resource for research on the immune response to SARS-CoV-2. Samples were obtained from the ongoing ImmuneRACE study (first 160 participants) and from 1,200 or so subjects provided by 6 global collaborators. A de-identified subject ID, COVID-19 status, age in years and sex were almost always included in the sample metadata. Where HLA class I and class II types were available, the types were taken from metadata supplied by the sample provider, not from assay-based typing. Here is what the overall study found, with its caveats: The quantity of clinical and demographic metadata differed by source and by participant and was supplied without curation.

Whole blood was collected in K2EDTA tubes by collaborating institutions according to the institutions' own protocols. Collaborator samples were shipped for TCRbeta analysis as frozen whole blood, isolated PBMCs, or DNA extracted from either sample type. Reading from cysteine to phenylalanine, the CDR3 counts 12 amino acids. Only CDR3 DNA is held: 36 bases, read in frame from base 1. CDR1 and CDR2, looked up from the germline V gene (reference sequence), are SEHNR and FQNEAQ. Deletion took 6 bases off V and 7 bases off J, with a span of 10 bases between the germline ends. TCRbeta CDR3 regions were amplified from genomic DNA using the immunoSEQ Assay, a bias-controlled multiplex PCR. The authors' analysis ran thus. Nucleated cell counts per sample were estimated from amplification of reference gene primers within the assay. To quantify the absolute abundance of each unique TCRbeta CDR3 rearrangement, sequence reads were collapsed and filtered. For each sample, productive Simpson clonality was calculated as the square root of Simpson's diversity index over productive rearrangements. In its TCRdb copy, this immuneACCESS table keeps in-frame sequences only and misses some clones. Where compared with another copy, unresolved V genes explain less than half of these, and the others have no known cause. V and J calls and clone size are as listed in that table; D and trimming were resolved from the DNA. The sample contains some 270,000 clones, roughly 88% of them found a single time. 11% of the sample is held by the ten biggest clonotypes.

As concerns this clone: It lacks a known antigen. There are no base qualities to consult, and no much larger clone falls within one base.

Sequencing was done on a sample of peripheral blood. This TCR derives from a woman in her 70s with acute or convalescent COVID-19. The sequence links TRBV7-9 to TRBJ2-1, with the D gene call left open. This receptor carries the CDR3 CASRPYRNEQFF. The base sequence is TGTGCCAGCAGACCCTACCGTAATGAGCAGTTCTTC.